Below, 20 T cell receptor beta chains from the same sample are listed, as sequenced in a study of tumor and adjacent non-tumor tissue in lung cancer. A modified ARM-PCR protocol with three rounds of nested PCR amplified TCRbeta. TCRdb analysed the multiplex PCR reads with MiXCR anew, one entry per CDR3 protein. The sample has about 200,000 distinct CDR3 sequences, roughly 70% seen once. This sample's RNA came from whole unsorted tissue. Sequenced: lung tumor tissue. These receptor sequences come from a man between 60 and 75 years old with non-small cell lung cancer.

About this clonotype itself: Given the absence of the conserved phenylalanine or tryptophan at the CDR3 end, a read error is likely. This sequence joins TRBV10-2 and TRBJ2-7, with TRBD1 matching over 7 bases. The CDR3 totals 12 residues. Germline V CDR1 and CDR2: WSHSY, SAAADI. V trimming: 6 bases; J trimming: 3 bases; junction bases outside the gene matches: 2. The CDR3 nucleotides read TGCGCCAGCAGAAGACAGGGCTACGAGCAGTACATT. Amino acids: CASRRQGYEQYI.

Comment on this clonotype: One junction end disagrees with the germline gene, perhaps due to a read error. The chain couples TRBV2 to TRBJ2-1, with D perhaps assigned TRBD1 or TRBD2 (6 bases each). This CDR3 spans 15 amino acids. The germline gives CDR1 SNHLY, CDR2 FYNNEI. CDR3 sequence: CASSGKVLGGDERFF. The DNA of the CDR3 is TGTGCCAGCAGTGGAAAGGTTCTGGGGGGCGATGAGCGGTTCTTC. The complete variable domain, with remaining parts taken from reference TRBV2 and TRBJ2-1, reads EPEVTQTPSHQVTQMGQEVILRCVPISNHLYFYWYRQILGQKVEFLVSFYNNEISEKSEIFDDQFSVERPDGSNFTLKIRSTKLEDSAMYFCASSGKVLGGDERFFGPGTRLTVL.

The chain is built from TRBV6-1 and TRBJ1-6, with TRBD1 identical over 8 bases. The CDR3 loop spans 16 amino acids. Germline V gene lookup returns CDR1 MNHNS and CDR2 SASEGT. The V gene end was trimmed by 2 bases and the J gene end by 5 bases; junction bases not matched to a gene: 5. Here the CDR3 DNA reads TGTGCCAGCAGTGAAAGTGACAGGGGTGATAATTCACCCCTCCACTTT. Its translation: CASSESDRGDNSPLHF.

In regard to this clonotype: One end of the junction fails to match germline, which may point to a read error. The chain combines TRBV14 with TRBJ2-6, with D possibly being TRBD1 or TRBD2 (5 bases each). CDR3 length: 18 residues. Germline assignment: CDR1 SGHDN and CDR2 FVKESK. The CDR3: CASSQGVRRKSGANVLTF. As DNA, the CDR3 is TGTGCCAGCAGCCAAGGTGTCCGACGGAAATCCGGGGCCAATGTCCTGACTTTC.

This clonotype has only one observation. V is TRBV4-1 and J is TRBJ2-7; a weak D match, TRBD2 (5 bases). The CDR3 totals 13 residues. Germline lookup yields CDR1 MGHRA and CDR2 YSYEKL. The V gene lost 4 bases and the J gene lost 9 bases, with 16 bases spanning the gap. CDR3 protein: CASSRDPLDSQYF. CDR3 coding DNA: TGCGCCAGCAGCCGAGACCCTTTGGACTCGCAGTACTTC.

With respect to this clonotype: At one end, the junction sequence differs from germline, possibly due to a read error. The chain employs TRBV11-3 and TRBJ2-2; the D call may be TRBD1 or TRBD2 (5 bases each). The CDR3 is 17 amino acids. Germline V lookup: CDR1 SGHNT, CDR2 YENEEA. DNA of the CDR3: TGTGCCAGCAGCTTAAGTAGTCAATCTTTGGGGACCGGGGAGCTTTTTTTT. It codes for CASSLSSQSLGTGELFF.

Worth noting for this clonotype: Being one base from a much bigger clone, this may be a read error. The V gene is TRBV6-1, the J gene TRBJ2-6; no clear D gene. The germline V gene encodes CDR1 MNHNS and CDR2 SASEGT. The germline V and J ends were trimmed by 5 bases and 5 bases, with 13 bases remaining between them. CDR3 length: 15 residues. The CDR3 DNA reads as TGTGCCAGCAGTCTGCTCGGATCTTGGGCCAACGTCCTGACTTTC. This encodes CASSLLGSWANVLTF.

Notes on this clonotype: At one of its ends the junction is not consistent with the germline gene, which may arise from a read error. As DNA, the CDR3 is TGCAGTGATAGAGAACCGGGTGCCACTGAAGCTTTCTTT. It yields the protein CSDREPGATEAFF. The V gene is TRBV20-1, the J gene TRBJ1-1, with D uncertain. Germline lookup yields CDR1 DFQATT and CDR2 SNEGSKA (reference sequence). The CDR3 loop spans 13 amino acids.

A word on this clonotype: One base away lies a much larger clone, so this may be a sequencing read error. J is TRBJ2-4 and V is TRBV11-2; 7 positions agree with TRBD2. From germline, CDR1 is SGHAT and CDR2 FQNNGV. CDR3 length: 15 amino acids. CDR3 amino acids: CARSSIAGAKNIQYF. CDR3 coding DNA: TGTGCCAGGAGCTCCATAGCGGGAGCCAAAAACATTCAGTACTTC.

This clonotype was detected ten times or more. This chain connects TRBV6-1 to TRBJ1-2, with 10 nucleotides matching TRBD1. With V trimmed by 3 bases and J by 5 bases, 6 bases remained unmatched. Germline lookup yields CDR1 MNHNS and CDR2 SASEGT. This CDR3 has 15 residues. CDR3 in amino acids: CASSDPTGGYYGYTF. The CDR3, as DNA: TGTGCCAGCAGTGATCCGACAGGGGGCTATTATGGCTACACCTTC.

The chain joins TRBV5-5 to TRBJ2-1; 9 positions match TRBD1. Per germline, CDR1 SGHKS and CDR2 YYEKEE (reference sequence). The CDR3 is 15 amino acids. The CDR3, as DNA: TGTGCTAACAGTTTAAGGACAGGGGAGGCAAATGAGCAGTTCTTC. Protein product: CANSLRTGEANEQFF.

The table lists this clonotype with a few counts. This could be a read error, since a much larger clone is one nucleotide away. V is TRBV4-1 and J is TRBJ1-2; 7 bases are shared with TRBD1. Germline V gives CDR1 MGHRA, CDR2 YSYEKL. The CDR3 loop spans 19 amino acids. V lost 2 bases to trimming and J lost 6 bases; unmatched junction nucleotides: 21. This chain's CDR3 is CASSQKIEGAARGGHGYTF. The CDR3 nucleotides are TGCGCCAGCAGCCAAAAGATAGAGGGGGCCGCCAGGGGAGGACATGGCTACACCTTC.

As regards this clonotype: This may come from a read error, since a much larger clone is one base off. The chain recombines TRBV4-3 with TRBJ2-6, with D possibly TRBD1 on 5 matching bases. The CDR3 has 16 residues. Germline V CDR1 and CDR2: LGHNA, YSLEER. Trimming took off 5 bases at V and 2 bases at J, with 13 bases between the two ends. The CDR3 spells CASSAQDGTGANVLTF. In nucleotides, the CDR3 is TGCGCCAGCAGCGCACAGGATGGAACTGGGGCCAACGTCCTGACTTTC.

The chain links TRBV6-1 to TRBJ2-1; TRBD2 matches 15 bases. The V gene end was trimmed by 3 bases and the J gene end by 4 bases; junction bases not matched to a gene: 13. Germline V lookup: CDR1 MNHNS, CDR2 SASEGT. There are 20 residues in the CDR3. The CDR3 loop reads CASSDGGGLAGGHLYNEQFF. CDR3 bases: TGTGCCAGCAGTGATGGAGGGGGACTAGCGGGGGGCCACCTATACAATGAGCAGTTCTTC.

This clonotype appeared once. One end of the junction does not line up with germline, which may come from a read error. The rearrangement uses TRBV11-3 and TRBJ2-1; D is unresolved. CDR3 length: 16 residues. Looked up from germline, CDR1 is SGHNT and CDR2 is YENEEA. The CDR3 loop is CVSSLDGSGSYNEQFF. CDR3 nucleotides: TGTGTCAGCAGCTTAGACGGGTCGGGCTCCTACAATGAGCAGTTCTTC.

Concerning this clonotype itself: Mismatch with germline at one junction end may stem from a read error. J is TRBJ1-1 and V is TRBV10-2; D uncertain. CDR3 length: 15 amino acids. Germline V gives CDR1 WSHSY, CDR2 SAAADI. The CDR3 reads CAISKQPGVNTEASF. Here the CDR3 DNA reads TGCGCCATCAGTAAGCAACCAGGTGTGAACACTGAAGCTTCCTTT.

V usage is TRBV20-1 and J usage is TRBJ1-4; TRBD1 might be the D (5 bases). This CDR3 spans 13 amino acids. Germline V CDR1 and CDR2: DFQATT, SNEGSKA (reference sequence). V was cut by 0 bases and J by 7 bases, with 9 bases left in between. The CDR3 spells CSAREWGIEKLFF. In nucleotides, the CDR3 is TGCAGTGCTAGAGAGTGGGGGATTGAAAAACTGTTTTTT.

As for this clonotype: A much larger clone lies one base from this, so it may be a read error. The genes are TRBV5-4 and TRBJ1-1, with D perhaps TRBD1 (5 bases). From germline, CDR1 is SGHNT and CDR2 YYREEE (reference sequence). The CDR3 covers 15 residues. CDR3 in DNA: TGTGCCTGCAGAGGTCTTACAGGTGGTAGCACTGAAGCTTTCTTT. This sequence encodes CACRGLTGGSTEAFF.

The chain uses TRBV5-4 and TRBJ2-1; 7 bases are a match to TRBD2. The CDR3 runs 16 residues. J gave up 0 bases and V 4 bases, and 7 bases lay outside the gene matches. Looked up from germline, CDR1 is SGHNT and CDR2 is YYREEE (reference sequence). This CDR3 is CASSQLATSSYNEQFF. Written as DNA, the CDR3 is TGTGCCAGCAGCCAACTAGCGACGAGCTCCTACAATGAGCAGTTCTTC. The whole variable domain, remainder taken from reference TRBV5-4 and TRBJ2-1, is ETGVTQSPTHLIKTRGQQVTLRCSSQSGHNTVSWYQQALGQGPQFIFQYYREEENGRGNFPPRFSGLQFPNYSSELNVNALELDDSALYLCASSQLATSSYNEQFFGPGTRLTVL.

This clonotype has only one observation. This chain joins TRBV20-1 and TRBJ2-7, with a possible D match to TRBD1 (6 bases). The length of the CDR3 is 11 residues. The ends were cut back, 5 bases at V and 10 bases at J, with 15 bases in the middle. Germline CDR1 reads DFQATT; CDR2 reads SNEGSKA (reference sequence). The CDR3 sequence is CSAPTGPDQYF. CDR3 nucleotide sequence: TGCAGTGCTCCTACAGGGCCAGATCAGTACTTC.